This TCR beta chain originates from a study of shared T cell receptors in the human thymus. Germline CDR1 MNHEY, CDR2 SVGAGI. This CDR3 is built from 12 residues. Trimming took 6 bases from V and 7 from J, leaving 10 bases between them. TCRdb's copy holds only in-frame clones and misses some; the assay was immunoSEQ multiplex PCR. The repertoire holds hundreds of thousands of clones, with 85% to 95% as singletons. This receptor was obtained from a human donor. The chain joins TRBV6-5 to TRBJ2-1; D is perhaps TRBD1 (5 bases). The sequenced sample consisted of thymocytes. This chain's CDR3 is CASRTDSNEQFF. The CDR3 DNA is TGTGCCAGCAGGACAGATTCTAATGAGCAGTTCTTC.